This T cell receptor (beta chain) was profiled in a study of T-cell memory formation after mild COVID-19. This clonotype came up a few times. TCRdb recomputed calls from the 5' RACE reads with MiXCR, one row per CDR3 protein. The sample gives 350,000 to 450,000 distinct CDR3 sequences, 28% of which show up once; less than 15% is in the top ten. This TCR was sampled from an adult woman who had mild COVID-19 (a few samples of this study predate the infection). Cell type and time point are not known. The sequencing input was PBMCs or a T cell subset sorted from them (not recorded which).

CDR3 sequence (DNA): TGCGCCAGCAGCCAAGATCGGACAGGGGGTATCACAGATACGCAGTATTTT. It is translated as CASSQDRTGGITDTQYF. The genes are TRBV4-3 and TRBJ2-3; 10 bases are a match to TRBD1. The CDR3 contains 17 residues. V dropped 0 bases and J dropped 2; count of bases not matched to a gene: 5. The germline V gene encodes CDR1 LGHNA and CDR2 YSLEER.